This T cell receptor beta chain stems from a study of T-cell reconstitution after alpha-beta-depleted transplantation in children. Ten or more counts support this clonotype. The CDR3 runs 15 residues. The germline V gene has CDR1 SGHVS and CDR2 FQNEAQ. Trimming cost V 5 bases and J 5 bases, with 16 bases left between them. As it was prepared, the TCRbeta library received unique molecular identifiers. One entry per CDR3 protein, called by TCRdb with MiXCR from the PCR reads. The data show 350,000 to 450,000 distinct CDR3 sequences, 20% seen once. The receptor was isolated from a human donor who donated a stem cell graft to a child with acute myeloid leukemia. The specimen was PBMCs from the stem cell graft donor, collected from the stem cell graft. V is TRBV7-8 and J is TRBJ2-1; D perhaps matches TRBD2 (6 bases). The CDR3 here is CASSTPRGTNNEQFF. CDR3 DNA sequence: TGTGCCAGCAGCACCCCACGGGGGACCAACAATGAGCAGTTCTTC.